This T cell receptor beta chain derives from a study of blood T cell repertoires in COVID-19. CDR1 and CDR2 (germline): SGHNT, YENEEA. The CDR3 contains 14 residues. V was pared by 6 bases and J by 5 bases, with 10 bases of the junction left unmatched. In the source study's methods: Reference gene primer amplification gave estimated nucleated cell counts. Measured with immunoSEQ multiplex PCR; TCRdb has only the in-frame clones, and not every one. That table supplies the V and J calls and clone size; D and trimming were determined from the DNA. The table has about 400,000 clones, 75% to 90% seen once. This clone is a singleton in its sample.

Sequencing used peripheral blood. This chain connects TRBV11-3 to TRBJ2-7; 7 bases agree with TRBD1. This receptor was identified in a woman aged 60-70 years with COVID-19, enrolled during active disease. The CDR3 spells CASSSRQGPDEQYF. The CDR3 DNA reads as TGTGCCAGCAGTTCCAGACAGGGCCCCGACGAGCAGTACTTC.